This T cell receptor (beta chain) derives from a study of T-cell memory formation after mild COVID-19 listed by TCRdb under 2021. The study in broad terms: TCR sequence clusters from the two donors were found to be largely donor specific. In two donors, T-cell clones that expanded and contracted after mild COVID-19 were followed by sequencing TCRalpha and TCRbeta repertoires longitudinally. The cohort was made up of two young adult volunteers, one female and one male, who were previously healthy.

Sequencing was carried out with an Illumina NovaSeq 6000. cDNA libraries for TCRalpha and TCRbeta were prepared by 5'RACE using constant-segment primers, with sample barcodes and unique molecular identifiers added. RNA was extracted from every sample with Trizol reagent. Libraries were amplified in two PCR steps, with a second sample barcode and Illumina TruSeq adapters added in the second step. Sequencing of libraries was performed on an Illumina NovaSeq with 2 x 150 bp paired-end reads. The study's own analysis went as follows. The reads were demultiplexed and collapsed into UMI-guided consensus sequences using migec v1.2.7. With mixcr v2.1.11, UMI consensuses were aligned to TRA and TRB V and J templates and assembled into clonotypes. Clonotypes were classified as expanded or contracted when called significant by both edgeR and NoisET, with noise models trained on biological replicates. edgeR calls used a false discovery rate-adjusted p below 0.01 and a log2 fold-change threshold of 1. PCA with hierarchical clustering of max-normalized trajectories of the 1000 most abundant clonotypes was used as exploratory dynamics analysis. Each responding clone was given a CD4 or CD8 phenotype based on the CD4+ and CD8+ repertoires, which had been sequenced separately. TCRdb handled the public reads itself, with Q25 trimming in fastp and clone calling in MiXCR, and kept productive beta chains. Identical CDR3 proteins give one entry, which carries the most common genes and DNA. TCRdb, not the authors, supplied the V and J calls. The sample contains 400,000 or so distinct CDR3 sequences, roughly 20% of them found a single time. The ten largest clones capture approximately 8.4% of the sample.

Its CDR3 holds 13 amino acids, cysteine through phenylalanine. The sequence is cut down to CDR3 DNA, 39 bases in frame from base 1. V is trimmed back by 6 bases and J by 6 bases, and the junction contains 2 bases that no gene match accounts for. Ficoll-Paque density gradient centrifugation was used to isolate PBMCs. Points on this clonotype: It has no known antigen specificity. No base qualities exist here, and no much larger clone lies one base off it.

Summary of the overall study and its limitations: Clones that contracted from day 15 to 85 showed balanced CD4/CD8 phenotypes, whereas a second wave of clones that expanded from day 15 to 37 leaned towards CD4+. Some responding clones were found in pre-infection memory, which suggests that pre-existing cross-reactive memory T cells took part in the SARS-CoV-2 response. Contracting CD4+ clones were located mainly in the CM and EM memory subsets, whereas CD8+ clones were found to be enriched in EMRA. SARS-CoV-2 specificity was not confirmed for the second-wave clones peaking on day 37. Only a couple of mild cases were covered by the study, and larger cohorts that include severe cases with pre-infection samples were considered necessary.

The receptor chain draws on TRBV12-3 or TRBV12-4 and TRBJ2-1; 10 bases in the middle match TRBD2. The receptor comes from an adult woman who had mild COVID-19 (a few samples of this study predate the infection). The sample titles of this study are shuffled in the database, so cell type and time point are left out; the donor was told from shared clones. Sequencing used PBMCs or a T cell subset sorted from them (not recorded which). The CDR3 reads as follows: CASRGLAINEQFF. The nucleotide sequence is TGTGCCAGCAGGGGACTAGCGATCAATGAGCAGTTCTTC.